Below are 22 T cell receptor beta chains sequenced from a single sample in a study of cytomegalovirus exposure and HLA in healthy donors. PCR amplification relied on 60 Vbeta primers (plus 13 Jbeta primers). Sequencing used immunoSEQ multiplex PCR; TCRdb keeps in-frame clones, though not all of them. This table holds roughly 230,000 clones, around 90% found once. Material: PBMCs. The origin of the receptors is a girl aged 2 to 10 in good health and CMV-seronegative.

This chain links TRBV27 with TRBJ1-5, with D perhaps matching TRBD1 (6 bases). There are 15 residues in the CDR3. The germline V gene encodes CDR1 MNHEY and CDR2 SMNVEV (reference sequence). Trimming removed 5 bases at V and 4 bases at J, with 15 bases between. The CDR3 spells CASSHGQLGNQPQHF. As DNA, the CDR3 is TGTGCCAGCAGTCACGGACAGCTTGGTAATCAGCCCCAGCATTTT.

The V gene is TRBV28, the J gene TRBJ1-5; D not certain. This CDR3 spans 19 amino acids. The germline V gene encodes CDR1 MDHEN and CDR2 SYDVKM. V lost 7 bases to trimming and J lost 0 bases, with 25 bases between them. The CDR3 protein is CASKKRHPGGANSNQPQHF. The CDR3 region has the DNA TGTGCCAGCAAGAAAAGACACCCAGGTGGTGCAAATAGCAATCAGCCCCAGCATTTT.

The J gene is TRBJ2-1, the V gene TRBV5-1; 8 bases match TRBD1. CDR1 is SGHRS and CDR2 is YFSETQ in the germline V gene. V was pared by 3 bases and J by 8 bases, with 7 bases of the junction left unmatched. The CDR3 has 14 amino acids. CDR3 region: CASSSGQGADEQFF. CDR3 nucleotides: TGCGCCAGCAGCTCCGGACAGGGTGCCGATGAGCAGTTCTTC.

The chain uses TRBV6-5 and TRBJ1-2; unclear D gene. Germline lookup yields CDR1 MNHEY and CDR2 SVGAGI. CDR3 length: 12 amino acids. The germline V and J ends were trimmed by 7 bases and 8 bases, with 14 bases remaining between them. DNA of the CDR3: TGTGCCAGCACCAACCGGGATCGGGGCTACACCTTC. Translation gives CASTNRDRGYTF.

The chain joins TRBV28 to TRBJ1-2; TRBD1 aligns across 9 bases. This CDR3 is built from 16 residues. V shed 1 base and J 5 bases; nucleotides not matched to a gene: 8. Germline V gene sequence: CDR1 MDHEN, CDR2 SYDVKM. CDR3 region: CASSLSTGGNLYGYTF. The CDR3 DNA reads as TGTGCCAGCAGTTTATCCACAGGGGGCAATCTTTATGGCTACACCTTC.

This chain joins TRBV10-2 and TRBJ1-1, with D possibly matching TRBD1 (6 bases). The CDR3 loop spans 14 amino acids. Germline V gives CDR1 WSHSY, CDR2 SAAADI. V gave up 8 bases and J gave up 5 bases, with 18 bases separating them. In DNA form, the CDR3 reads TGCGCCAGCGGACTGGGGGGGCGCGGTACTGAAGCTTTCTTT. Translation gives CASGLGGRGTEAFF.

This chain links TRBV6-6 with TRBJ1-1; D unclear. CDR3 length: 16 residues. The germline V gene has CDR1 MNHNY and CDR2 SVGAGI (reference sequence). Trimming took 0 bases from V and 1 from J, leaving 12 bases between them. The CDR3 sequence: CASSYSTGLGNTEAFF. DNA for the CDR3: TGTGCCAGCAGTTACTCGACGGGTTTGGGGAACACTGAAGCTTTCTTT.

This rearrangement joins TRBV5-4 to TRBJ1-6; possibly TRBD1 for D (6 bases). The germline V gene encodes CDR1 SGHNT and CDR2 YYREEE (reference sequence). V shed 0 bases and J shed 4 bases, with 8 bases lying between them. CDR3 size: 15 residues. CDR3 nucleotide sequence: TGTGCCAGCAGCTTGGGTCAGGGGTATAATTCACCCCTCCACTTT. Protein sequence: CASSLGQGYNSPLHF.

This chain joins TRBV19 and TRBJ2-7; D may be TRBD1 (6 bases). CDR3 length: 14 amino acids. V was pared by 5 bases and J by 0 bases, with 11 bases between. Germline V lookup: CDR1 LNHDA, CDR2 SQIVND (reference sequence). The CDR3 loop is CASSLTGRSYEQYF. For the CDR3, the DNA is TGTGCCAGTAGTCTAACAGGGCGCTCCTACGAGCAGTACTTC.

This clone was recorded once. CDR3 sequence (DNA): TGCGCCAGCAGCTTGGCGGTAGCGGGAGGACCTCGGGACGAGCAGTACTTC. Translated: CASSLAVAGGPRDEQYF. The chain joins TRBV5-1 to TRBJ2-7; TRBD2 aligns across 10 bases. The germline CDR1 and CDR2 sequences are SGHRS and YFSETQ. The V and J ends lost 0 bases and 5 bases, in that order; junction bases with no gene match: 11. The CDR3 consists of 17 residues.

The chain recombines TRBV7-2 with TRBJ2-3, with D perhaps TRBD2 (5 bases). V dropped 5 bases and J dropped 4 bases, with 10 bases sitting between them. The CDR3 is 13 amino acids. CDR1 and CDR2 from the germline V gene are SGHTA and FQGNSA. The CDR3 sequence: CASSEMGADTQYF. The DNA of the CDR3 is TGTGCCAGCAGCGAAATGGGAGCAGATACGCAGTATTTT. The full variable domain, with the rest looked up from reference TRBV7-2 and TRBJ2-3, is GAGVSQSPSNKVTEKGKDVELRCDPISGHTALYWYRQSLGQGLEFLIYFQGNSAPDKSGLPSDRFSAERTGGSVSTLTIQRTQQEDSAVYLCASSEMGADTQYFGPGTRLTVL.

CDR3: CASSQDLNLPPGLDEQFF. DNA for the CDR3: TGCGCCAGCAGCCAAGACCTCAATTTACCCCCCGGGTTGGATGAGCAGTTCTTC. V gene TRBV4-1 combines with J gene TRBJ2-1; D gene ambiguous. The ends were cut back, 0 bases at V and 8 bases at J, with 23 bases in the middle. This CDR3 contains 18 residues. In germline, CDR1 is MGHRA, CDR2 YSYEKL.

This chain uses TRBV29-1 with TRBJ1-2; possibly TRBD1 for D (6 bases). CDR3 length: 15 residues. Germline V gene sequence: CDR1 SQVTM, CDR2 ANQGSEA. V lost 3 bases, J lost 0 bases, and 14 bases lay in between. In DNA, the CDR3 is TGCAGCGTTGATCCCACAGGGATTTCTAACTATGGCTACACCTTC. Protein product: CSVDPTGISNYGYTF.

In its sample, this clone was seen once. J is TRBJ1-2 and V is TRBV5-1, with 9 bases lining up with TRBD1. Trimming took 8 bases from V and 2 from J; bases not matched to a gene: 4. CDR1 and CDR2 (germline): SGHRS, YFSETQ. CDR3 length: 13 residues. The chain's CDR3 is CARDGQGNYGYTF. The CDR3 DNA sequence: TGCGCCAGAGACGGACAGGGGAACTATGGCTACACCTTC.

The rearrangement uses TRBV5-4 and TRBJ2-5; D not certain. The J call is in doubt because the DNA end fits TRBJ2-7 better. Germline V CDR1 and CDR2: SGHNT, YYREEE (reference sequence). The CDR3 contains 14 residues. CDR3 protein: CASSESNRIYEQYF. The CDR3 nucleotides are TGTGCCAGCAGCGAATCCAACAGAATCTACGAGCAGTACTTC.

This clone was seen once. The chain employs TRBV5-1 and TRBJ1-4, with D possibly matching TRBD1 (6 bases). Trimming removed 4 bases from V and 3 bases from J, with 16 bases in between. The CDR3 is 16 amino acids. Germline CDR1 and CDR2: SGHRS and YFSETQ. CDR3 DNA sequence: TGCGCCAGCAGCCCCGGACAGTCCCTGGCTAATGAAAAACTGTTTTTT. Translation: CASSPGQSLANEKLFF.

The chain combines TRBV15 with TRBJ2-2; TRBD1 aligns across 11 bases. The CDR3 consists of 16 residues. The ends lost 6 bases at V and 5 bases at J; junction bases unmatched: 8. CDR1 and CDR2 (germline): LNHNV, YYDKDF (reference sequence). CDR3 protein: CATRGSGQGATGELFF. The CDR3 nucleotides are TGTGCCACCAGGGGCTCTGGACAGGGGGCGACCGGGGAGCTGTTTTTT.

This rearrangement joins TRBV2 to TRBJ2-7; D is perhaps TRBD2 (7 bases). The V end was cut by 2 bases, the J end by 1 base, with 12 bases between. From germline, CDR1 is SNHLY and CDR2 FYNNEI. This CDR3 spans 15 amino acids. The CDR3 coding sequence is TGTGCCAGCAGTGAACCCAGGGGAGGGTCCTACGAGCAGTACTTC. Translating gives CASSEPRGGSYEQYF.

This clone has only one observation. The chain joins TRBV7-2 to TRBJ2-2; D may be TRBD2 (6 bases). Trimming removed 4 bases at V and 6 bases at J, with 15 bases between. The germline CDR1 and CDR2 sequences are SGHTA and FQGNSA. CDR3 size: 15 residues. The CDR3 region is CASSYNGRGPGELFF. The CDR3 DNA reads TGTGCCAGCAGCTACAACGGGAGAGGCCCCGGGGAGCTGTTTTTT.

This CDR3 is CASSFRVNTGELFF. CDR3 bases: TGTGCCAGCAGCTTTAGAGTAAACACCGGGGAGCTGTTTTTT. This chain joins TRBV7-2 and TRBJ2-2; unclear D gene. The CDR3 loop spans 14 amino acids. V lost 3 bases and J lost 2, with 7 bases in between. Per the germline V gene, CDR1 is SGHTA and CDR2 is FQGNSA. Supplemented by reference TRBV7-2 and TRBJ2-2, the full variable domain reads GAGVSQSPSNKVTEKGKDVELRCDPISGHTALYWYRQSLGQGLEFLIYFQGNSAPDKSGLPSDRFSAERTGGSVSTLTIQRTQQEDSAVYLCASSFRVNTGELFFGEGSRLTVL.

This clone has only one observation. The chain recombines TRBV7-3 with TRBJ2-6, with D uncertain. Germline V gene data show CDR1 as SGHTA and CDR2 as FQGTGA. This CDR3 contains 16 residues. The V end lost 5 bases, the J end lost 0 bases, and 11 bases lay between the germline ends. For the CDR3, the DNA is TGTGCCAGCAGCCCGCGGTCCGTCTCTGGGGCCAACGTCCTGACTTTC. It yields the protein CASSPRSVSGANVLTF. The entire variable domain, with the rest obtained from reference TRBV7-3 and TRBJ2-6, is as follows: GAGVSQTPSNKVTEKGKYVELRCDPISGHTALYWYRQSLGQGPEFLIYFQGTGAADDSGLPNDRFFAVRPEGSVSTLKIQRTERGDSAVYLCASSPRSVSGANVLTFGAGSRLTVL.

The CDR3 loop reads CASSDRIQGKIQYF. CDR3 in DNA: TGTGCCAGCAGTGATAGGATACAGGGCAAAATTCAGTACTTC. The V call is TRBV2, the J call TRBJ2-4, with a tentative D call TRBD1 (6 bases). V dropped 3 bases and J dropped 10 bases, with 16 bases sitting between them. Germline V lookup: CDR1 SNHLY, CDR2 FYNNEI. This CDR3 is 14 amino acids long.